Presented here are 16 T cell receptor beta chains from one specimen sequenced in a study of CD8 T cells in ankylosing spondylitis (dated by TCRdb to 2017 to 2019). Study-level results and caveats: Blood from ankylosing spondylitis patients appeared to be characterized by a TCR beta motif composed of about eight highly homologous amino acid variants.

The library was generated by 5' RACE. Sequencing took place on an Illumina HiSeq 2500. The raw public reads went through TCRdb reprocessing: fastp at Q25, MiXCR clone calling, in-frame beta chains kept. One record per CDR3 amino acid sequence lists the most common genes and DNA. The table for this sample lists a few hundred thousand distinct CDR3 sequences; roughly an eighth of them were counted only once. Of the sample, under 7.5% falls within the top ten clones. The antigens of these receptors remain unknown. Sequenced input: blood, either unsorted or a sorted T cell fraction (not recorded which). These receptors all stem from a male donor with ankylosing spondylitis.

CDR3 region: CASSPHQTSREADTQYF. CDR3 coding DNA: TGTGCCAGCAGCCCCCACCAGACGTCGCGGGAGGCAGATACGCAGTATTTT. V is TRBV9 and J is TRBJ2-3; TRBD2 aligns across 8 bases. J was trimmed by 4 bases and V by 4 bases; bases with no gene match: 14. The CDR3 totals 17 residues. Germline loops: CDR1 SGDLS, CDR2 YYNGEE.

Many counts were recorded for this clonotype. The gene calls are TRBV5-1 and TRBJ2-5; TRBD2 aligns across 8 bases. Trimming removed 0 bases from V and 4 bases from J; junction bases left unmatched: 5. Germline V lookup: CDR1 SGHRS, CDR2 YFSETQ. This CDR3 is built from 15 residues. The CDR3: CASSLDGTRGETQYF. The CDR3 coding sequence is TGCGCCAGCAGCTTGGATGGGACTAGGGGAGAGACCCAGTACTTC.

The chain carries TRBV5-1 and TRBJ2-7, with TRBD2 identical over 11 bases. Germline CDR1 reads SGHRS; CDR2 reads YFSETQ. The CDR3 has 15 residues. Germline trimming cut 4 bases from V and 0 bases from J; bases unmatched to any gene: 3. CDR3: CASSGLAGPSYEQYF. The DNA for the CDR3 is TGCGCCAGCAGCGGACTAGCGGGCCCCTCCTACGAGCAGTACTTC.

The chain has TRBV11-2 and TRBJ2-2; 8 nucleotides align to TRBD1. V lost 2 bases, J lost 4 bases, and 6 bases stayed unmatched. This CDR3 comprises 16 residues. Germline lookup yields CDR1 SGHAT and CDR2 FQNNGV. The CDR3 sequence is CASSLIRTGFTGELFF. CDR3 nucleotide sequence: TGTGCCAGCAGCTTAATCAGGACAGGGTTCACCGGGGAGCTGTTTTTT.

The chain recombines TRBV28 with TRBJ2-3, with 11 bases aligning to TRBD2. CDR3 length: 15 residues. Germline trimming cut 6 bases from V and 3 bases from J; bases unmatched to any gene: 5. Germline V lookup: CDR1 MDHEN, CDR2 SYDVKM. CDR3 coding DNA: TGTGCCAGCAGGTTAGCGGGAGGGCGTACAGATACGCAGTATTTT. Amino acid sequence: CASRLAGGRTDTQYF.

This clonotype turned up a few times. This chain uses TRBV7-9 with TRBJ1-2; TRBD1 aligns across 7 bases. The CDR3 spans 13 residues. The J segment lost 9 bases and the V segment lost 4 bases, leaving 8 bases of the junction unmatched. Germline CDR1 SEHNR, CDR2 FQNEAQ (reference sequence). CDR3 protein: CASSSPGQTRYTF. The CDR3 nucleotides are TGTGCCAGCAGCTCCCCGGGACAGACCCGCTACACCTTC.

Only a few counts were recorded for this clonotype. The chain has TRBV29-1 and TRBJ1-2; D is undetermined. Deletions cut 4 bases from V and 5 bases from J, with 11 bases between. CDR1 is SQVTM and CDR2 is ANQGSEA in the germline V gene. This CDR3 is built from 12 residues. The CDR3 loop is CSVVIGRYGYTF. CDR3 coding DNA: TGCAGCGTTGTGATTGGAAGATATGGCTACACCTTC. The complete variable domain, with remaining parts taken from reference TRBV29-1 and TRBJ1-2, reads SAVISQKPSRDICQRGTSLTIQCQVDSQVTMMFWYRQQPGQSLTLIATANQGSEATYESGFVIDKFPISRPNLTFSTLTVSNMSPEDSSIYLCSVVIGRYGYTFGSGTRLTVV.

The chain has TRBV11-2 and TRBJ2-7; the D gene could be TRBD1 or TRBD2 (5 bases each). The germline V gene encodes CDR1 SGHAT and CDR2 FQNNGV. The CDR3 extends over 15 amino acids. V lost 7 bases, J lost 2 bases, and 18 bases lay in between. This CDR3 reads CASTVARDPTYEQYF. CDR3 DNA: TGTGCCAGCACCGTCGCCCGGGACCCTACCTACGAGCAGTACTTC.

This clonotype was seen many times. The gene calls are TRBV12-3 or TRBV12-4 and TRBJ1-5; D may be TRBD1 (6 bases). The CDR3 consists of 15 residues. Deletions cut 7 bases from V and 2 bases from J, with 15 bases between. In DNA, the CDR3 is TGTGCCAGCACCCTTGGGGGGGCTGGCAATCAGCCCCAGCATTTT. Translating it yields CASTLGGAGNQPQHF.

Many counts were recorded for this clonotype. This chain joins TRBV20-1 and TRBJ2-4; no reliable D call. The CDR3 totals 13 residues. Trimming stripped 3 bases from V and 8 bases from J, with 14 bases between. Germline loops: CDR1 DFQATT, CDR2 SNEGSKA (reference sequence). The CDR3: CSASELSRDIQYF. In nucleotides, the CDR3 is TGCAGTGCTAGTGAACTAAGCCGCGACATTCAGTACTTC.

This chain connects TRBV7-2 to TRBJ2-2; the match to TRBD2 covers 9 bases. The germline V gene encodes CDR1 SGHTA and CDR2 FQGNSA. The length of the CDR3 is 16 residues. With V trimmed by 0 bases and J by 2 bases, 1 base remained unmatched. CDR3 sequence (DNA): TGTGCCAGCAGCTTAGCGCTAGCGGGAAACACCGGGGAGCTGTTTTTT. This codes for CASSLALAGNTGELFF.

The V call is TRBV2, the J call TRBJ1-5; D may be TRBD1 (5 bases). V was pared by 4 bases and J by 4 bases, with 11 bases between. CDR3 size: 14 residues. In germline, CDR1 is SNHLY, CDR2 FYNNEI. The DNA of the CDR3 is TGTGCCAGCAGTGTTTTTGCAGGGAATCAGCCCCAGCATTTT. Its translation is CASSVFAGNQPQHF.

The chain recombines TRBV12-3 or TRBV12-4 with TRBJ1-2, with a tentative D call TRBD1 (5 bases). Trimming stripped 7 bases from V and 8 bases from J, with 20 bases between. The CDR3 runs to 14 residues. DNA for the CDR3: TGTGCCAGCACCCCAGTGGACATGTCCTCCGGCTACACCTTC. Residues: CASTPVDMSSGYTF.

The V call is TRBV10-2, the J call TRBJ1-1; tentatively, D is TRBD1 (5 bases). V lost 2 bases, J lost 5 bases, and 9 bases lay in between. Germline values: CDR1 WSHSY, CDR2 SAAADI. This CDR3 has 13 residues. The CDR3 bases are TGCGCCAGCAGTGAGGCCGGGGGGACTGAAGCTTTCTTT. This sequence encodes CASSEAGGTEAFF.

The chain's CDR3 is CSVEGPPSGVRDEQFF. CDR3 coding DNA: TGCAGCGTTGAAGGGCCTCCTAGCGGAGTGAGGGATGAGCAGTTCTTC. V usage is TRBV29-1 and J usage is TRBJ2-1, with 7 bases that match TRBD2. The germline V gene encodes CDR1 SQVTM and CDR2 ANQGSEA. This CDR3 comprises 16 residues. J was trimmed by 8 bases and V by 1 base; bases with no gene match: 14.

At least ten counts were recorded for this clonotype. The V and J genes are TRBV15 and TRBJ2-2; 9 bases map to TRBD1. Germline values: CDR1 LNHNV, CDR2 YYDKDF (reference sequence). Losses at the gene ends were 6 bases for V and 5 bases for J; bases not matched to a gene: 4. The CDR3 covers 14 residues. CDR3 region: CATRWDRATGELFF. CDR3 DNA: TGTGCCACCAGATGGGACAGGGCAACCGGGGAGCTGTTTTTT.